This entry features one TCR beta chain sequence. Its matching antigen is unknown. These data are taken from a study of radiation and T cells in renal cell carcinoma. Study-level information: Nephrectomy followed 15 Gy stereotactic body radiation by 4 weeks. General study points: In blood, top tumor clones expanded by 2 weeks, shrinking by 4.

Using immunoSEQ multiplex PCR, the repertoire was profiled, and TCRdb retains in-frame clones only, with some absent. The sample carries more than 20,000 clones, 80% recorded once. The CDR3 runs to 13 residues. V dropped 2 bases and J dropped 10 bases, with 11 bases sitting between them. Germline lookup yields CDR1 ENHRY and CDR2 SYGVKD. Specified time point: baseline pretreatment blood. Treatment meaning: 15 Gy SBRT to primary tumor, nephrectomy 4 weeks later. The tumor was a clear cell renal cell carcinoma. The V and J genes are TRBV10-3 and TRBJ1-4, with D unresolved. This receptor was obtained from a man aged 60 to 75 with renal cell carcinoma. The source was blood, collected from a patient whose treatment included radiotherapy and nephrectomy. The CDR3 DNA sequence: TGTGCCATCAGTGAGAACCGAGAAGGAAAACTGTTTTTT. It is translated as CAISENREGKLFF.